This T cell receptor beta chain was profiled in a study of cytomegalovirus exposure and HLA in healthy donors. This clone has just one count. The PCR employed 60 Vbeta primers together with 13 Jbeta primers. The method was immunoSEQ multiplex PCR; TCRdb's version includes in-frame clones alone and lacks a portion of them. The data show 200,000 or so clones, with roughly 80% seen just once and 6.5% held by the top ten. V shed 0 bases, J shed 9 bases, and the junction held 6 bases outside the gene matches. The CDR3 is 15 amino acids. Germline V gene data show CDR1 as SGHNT and CDR2 as YYREEE (reference sequence).

The chain employs TRBV5-4 and TRBJ2-1, with 10 bases identical to TRBD2. Sequenced: PBMCs. This clonotype originated in a woman aged 45-59 years in good health and CMV-seropositive. The CDR3 sequence: CASSLGLAGEGEQFF. CDR3 DNA sequence: TGTGCCAGCAGCTTGGGGCTAGCGGGAGAGGGTGAGCAGTTCTTC.